This TCR beta chain was sequenced for a study of blood T cells in healthy people across ages. This clonotype was seen a few times. Each donor supplied ten milliliters of peripheral blood. Per individual sample, total RNA of at least 6 micrograms was extracted. CDR1 and CDR2 (germline): SGHTA, FQGNSA. This CDR3 is 15 amino acids long. Trimming shortened V by 0 bases and J by 14 bases, and 20 bases separated the two germline ends. Primers used in a second PCR of roughly 6 to 11 cycles were a sample-barcoded 5' primer and a J-beta primer mix. Through a template-switch adaptor with 12 random nucleotides, each cDNA molecule received a tag. MiXCR, run by TCRdb on the 5' RACE reads, gives a single entry per CDR3 protein. The sample lists 890,000 or so distinct CDR3 sequences, 55% to 65% occurring once.

The chain recombines TRBV7-2 with TRBJ2-1, with D perhaps matching TRBD2 (6 bases). The sample was blood. The receptor's source is a man in his thirties or forties in good health. The CDR3 DNA is TGTGCCAGCAGCTTAGCCCCCGGGGGTAGCGGCGGGGAGTTCTTC. Protein product: CASSLAPGGSGGEFF.